This T cell receptor beta chain was recovered during a study of beta chain features in type 1 diabetes. In the study overall: Patients shared similar age, gender and cell yields with healthy donors.

Donors contributed one heparinised blood draw apiece, averaging roughly 0.12 L. Reverse transcription of all isolated RNA meant that expressed TCRB transcripts were sequenced. Libraries were prepared by immunoSEQ multiplex PCR; TCRdb keeps only in-frame clonotypes and omits some of them. This table has roughly 230,000 clones, under 13% appearing once. Study results and caveats: Within patients, naive, central memory and Treg TCRB repertoires seemed more similar than within healthy donors. Shorter TCRB CDR3s, moderately but significantly so, were found in Type 1 diabetes patients in all four CD4+ subsets.

Germline CDR1 and CDR2: SGHRS and YFSETQ. The CDR3 is 12 amino acids. Between the trimmed V and J ends, which lost 4 bases and 5 bases, there was a span of 8 bases. This clone was detected only a few times. Its cognate antigen is unknown. The gene calls are TRBV5-1 and TRBJ2-3; D gene uncertain. The source material was naive CD4+ T cells from blood. This TCR was sampled from a man aged 25-45 years with type 1 diabetes. The CDR3 region is CASSLYGDTQYF. CDR3 nucleotides: TGCGCCAGCAGCCTATACGGAGATACGCAGTATTTT.